A selection of T cell receptor beta chains follows, all from one sample in a study of cytomegalovirus exposure and HLA in healthy donors. Produced via immunoSEQ multiplex PCR; TCRdb's table is partial and in-frame only. The repertoire consists of 240,000 or so clones, with 75% to 85% occurring once and the leading ten covering 7% to 9%. The sample consisted of PBMCs. The receptors stem from a woman between 55 and 75 years old in good health and CMV-seropositive. The conserved cysteine and the conserved F or W are not part of the CDR3 here. D genes are given only for firm matches. Rows give clone size only sometimes, using once, few, many, or a class for an expanded clone.

clone_size j_call cdr3_length d_call v_call cdr3_aa
. TRBJ2-7 13 TRBD1 TRBV5-1 ASSSGQSLTYEQY
. TRBJ1-1 12 . TRBV6-1 ASREPGTNTEAF
. TRBJ2-3 12 . TRBV7-9 ASIHLPSGDTQY
. TRBJ1-2 13 TRBD1 TRBV28 ASSFGQGLWYGYT
. TRBJ1-2 12 . TRBV5-6 ASSLASLSGSAP
. TRBJ1-4 12 . TRBV2 ASSERGRVEKLF
. TRBJ1-2 12 . TRBV19 ASRRTGFSYGYT
. TRBJ2-7 10 TRBD2 TRBV29-1 SVWGLDYEQY
. TRBJ2-7 12 TRBD1 TRBV5-8 ASRRTGVSYEQY
. TRBJ1-1 11 . TRBV10-1 ASSGALNTEAF
. TRBJ2-1 13 TRBD2 TRBV5-4 ASSLDGRDDNEQF
. TRBJ2-2 14 . TRBV5-4 ASSSPGVHRTGELF
. TRBJ2-3 14 TRBD2 TRBV10-3 AISESAPSGADTQY
. TRBJ1-2 11 . TRBV5-1 ASSFSLMDGYT
. TRBJ1-5 11 . TRBV18 ASSPSSNQPQH
. TRBJ2-7 14 TRBD1 TRBV9 ASSVALDGQGGEQY
once TRBJ2-7 14 TRBD2 TRBV6-5 ASSFLASGISYEQY
. TRBJ2-1 14 . TRBV5-1 ASSLIGQSTYNEQF
. TRBJ2-5 11 . TRBV30 AWRPDSQETQY
. . 13 TRBD2 TRBV7-8 ASSLGEGASYEQY
. TRBJ2-1 11 . TRBV18 ASSPQGLAQQF
. TRBJ2-1 13 TRBD2 TRBV4-1 ASSQGLAGGGEQF
. TRBJ2-3 15 . TRBV9 ASSVAGSGGFTDTQY
. TRBJ1-3 14 . TRBV6-5 ASSFRGFRSGNTIY
. TRBJ1-1 11 . TRBV27 ASSLLGRAEAF
. TRBJ2-1 13 TRBD1 TRBV9 ASSGQGSSYNEQF
. TRBJ1-1 12 TRBD1 TRBV15 ATSREDRAPEAF
once TRBJ1-1 10 . TRBV29-1 SVSSGATEAF
. TRBJ2-7 12 TRBD1 TRBV28 ASSSTGSSYEQY
. TRBJ2-7 12 . TRBV19 ASTRRGGKDEQY
. TRBJ1-5 13 . TRBV12-2 ASRLVRGDNQPQH
few TRBJ2-5 17 TRBD2 TRBV11-2 ASSLVPGLAGGPRETQY
. TRBJ2-5 12 . TRBV6-5 ASTASGGRKTQY
. TRBJ1-1 10 TRBD1 TRBV2 ASKKTGVEAF
. TRBJ2-6 15 TRBD2 TRBV7-3 ASSSSGTTRGANVLT